This T cell receptor beta chain stems from a study of control samples from healthy donors and cancer patients. Sequencing used immunoSEQ multiplex PCR; TCRdb keeps in-frame clones, though not all of them. The sample lists about 120,000 clones, almost 95% seen once, with approximately 0.57% in the top ten. The V gene lost 4 bases and the J gene lost 6 bases, with 13 bases spanning the gap. The CDR3 covers 15 residues. Per germline, CDR1 MNHEY and CDR2 SMNVEV (reference sequence). The J gene is TRBJ1-6, the V gene TRBV27; tentatively, D is TRBD1 (5 bases). This TCR derives from a man of 80 years or more with head and neck cancer. Sequenced input: PBMCs. In DNA, the CDR3 is TGTGCCAGCAGTTCTCAGGGTCCGCCTAATTCACCCCTCCACTTT. Amino acids: CASSSQGPPNSPLHF.